The following is a TCR beta chain sequence with its context. This specimen belongs to a study of shared clonotypes between healthy human individuals. CD8 memory combined CD45RO+ cells with CCR7-negative CD45RA+ TemRA cells. Repertoires were generated with immunoSEQ multiplex PCR, while TCRdb's copy carries only in-frame clones and drops some. The repertoire has about 320,000 clones, 80% to 90% of them found once; the top ten carry about 17%. This clonotype was sampled from a man younger than 35 in good health. Input material: memory CD8+ T cells sorted from blood. Subset in this sample: CD45RO+ cells pooled with CCR7-negative TemRA cells.

CDR3 residues: CASSQSPLVGNTEAFF. As DNA, the CDR3 is TGTGCCAGCAGCCAATCCCCCCTGGTGGGGAACACTGAAGCTTTCTTT. This sequence joins TRBV4-2 and TRBJ1-1, with unresolved D. There are 16 residues in the CDR3. The V gene's germline CDR1 is LGHNA and CDR2 YNFKEQ. V lost 2 bases and J 1 base, leaving 14 bases between the germline ends.